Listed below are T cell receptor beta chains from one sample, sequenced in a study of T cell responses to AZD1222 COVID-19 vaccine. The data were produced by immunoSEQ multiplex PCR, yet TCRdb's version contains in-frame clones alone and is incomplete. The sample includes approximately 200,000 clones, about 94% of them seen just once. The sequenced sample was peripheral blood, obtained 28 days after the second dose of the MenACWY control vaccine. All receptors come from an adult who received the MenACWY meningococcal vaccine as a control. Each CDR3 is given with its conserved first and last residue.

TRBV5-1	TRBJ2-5	CASSLRPDSQETQYF
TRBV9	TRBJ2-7	CASSVEGGTYEQYF
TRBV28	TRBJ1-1	CASSLGRMNTEAFF
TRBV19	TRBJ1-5	CASSIMDGNQPQHF
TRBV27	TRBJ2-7	CASSGTSAGFSYEQYF
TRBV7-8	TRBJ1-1	CASSLADPNTEAFF
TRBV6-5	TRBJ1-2	CASSYDLTRRSYGYTF
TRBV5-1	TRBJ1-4	CASSLESGIVTNEKLFF
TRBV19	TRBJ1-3	CASSPLQGSNTIYF
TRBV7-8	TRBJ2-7	CASSLAPGNEQYF
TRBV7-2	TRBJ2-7	CASSLAGGQSYEQYF
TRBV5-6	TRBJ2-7	CASSLTGKGREQYF
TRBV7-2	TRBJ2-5	CASSLPTGMETQYF
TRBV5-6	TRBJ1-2	CASSLPAEGYGYTF
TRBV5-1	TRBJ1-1	CASRPGQNPEAFF
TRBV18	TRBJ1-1	CASSTQEGNTEAFF
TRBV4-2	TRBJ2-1	CASSQELRGTSYNEQFF
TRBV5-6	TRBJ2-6	CASRKGRISGANVLTF
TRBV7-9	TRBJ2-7	CASIPTQADSYEQYF
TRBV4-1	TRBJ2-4	CASSYGQGNIQYF